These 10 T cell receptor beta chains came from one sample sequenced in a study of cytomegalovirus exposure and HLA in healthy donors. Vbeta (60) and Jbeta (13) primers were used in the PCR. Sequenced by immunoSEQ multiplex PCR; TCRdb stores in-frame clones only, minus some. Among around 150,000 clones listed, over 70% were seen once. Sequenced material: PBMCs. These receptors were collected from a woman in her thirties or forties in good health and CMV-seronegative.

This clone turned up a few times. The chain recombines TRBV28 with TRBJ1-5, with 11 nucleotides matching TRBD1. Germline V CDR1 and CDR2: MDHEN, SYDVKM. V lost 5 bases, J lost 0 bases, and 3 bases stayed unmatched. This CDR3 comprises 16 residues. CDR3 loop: CASSVGQGASNQPQHF. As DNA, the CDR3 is TGTGCCAGCAGTGTCGGACAGGGGGCTAGCAATCAGCCCCAGCATTTT.

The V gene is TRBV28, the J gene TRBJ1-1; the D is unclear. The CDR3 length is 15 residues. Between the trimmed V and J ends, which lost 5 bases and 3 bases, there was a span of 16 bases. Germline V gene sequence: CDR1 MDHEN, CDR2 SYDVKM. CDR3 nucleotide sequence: TGTGCCAGCAGTCCCCTGAAGGCGAGGGACACTGAAGCTTTCTTT. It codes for CASSPLKARDTEAFF.

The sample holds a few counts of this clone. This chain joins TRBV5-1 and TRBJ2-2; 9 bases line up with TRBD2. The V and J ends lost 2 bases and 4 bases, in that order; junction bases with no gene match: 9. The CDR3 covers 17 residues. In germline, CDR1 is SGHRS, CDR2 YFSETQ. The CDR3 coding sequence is TGCGCCAGCAGCTTCCCCTCTGGCGGGGGGGCCACCGGGGAGCTGTTTTTT. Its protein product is CASSFPSGGGATGELFF.

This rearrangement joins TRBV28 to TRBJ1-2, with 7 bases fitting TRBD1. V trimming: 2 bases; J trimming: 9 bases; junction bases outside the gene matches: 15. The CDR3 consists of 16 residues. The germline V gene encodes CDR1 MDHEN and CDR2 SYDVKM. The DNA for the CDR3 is TGTGCCAGCAGTTTACGAGTGGGACAGCCCCCCGTAAGCTACACCTTC. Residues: CASSLRVGQPPVSYTF.

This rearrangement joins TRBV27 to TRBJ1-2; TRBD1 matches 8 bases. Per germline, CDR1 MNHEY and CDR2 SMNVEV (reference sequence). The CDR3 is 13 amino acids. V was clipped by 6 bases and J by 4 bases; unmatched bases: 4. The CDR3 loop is CASSHGTGYGYTF. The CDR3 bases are TGTGCCAGCAGCCATGGGACAGGCTATGGCTACACCTTC.

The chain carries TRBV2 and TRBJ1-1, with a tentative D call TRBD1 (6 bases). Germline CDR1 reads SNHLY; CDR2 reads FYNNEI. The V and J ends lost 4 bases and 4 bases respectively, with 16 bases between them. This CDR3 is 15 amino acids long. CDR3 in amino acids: CASSGNRAAGTEAFF. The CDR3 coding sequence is TGTGCCAGCAGTGGAAACAGGGCGGCGGGCACTGAAGCTTTCTTT.

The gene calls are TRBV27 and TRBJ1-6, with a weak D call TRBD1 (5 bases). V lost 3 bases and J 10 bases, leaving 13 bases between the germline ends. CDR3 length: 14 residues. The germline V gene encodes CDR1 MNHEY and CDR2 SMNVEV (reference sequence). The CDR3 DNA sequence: TGTGCCAGCAGTTTCCGCGACAGTACCTCACCCCTCCACTTT. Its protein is CASSFRDSTSPLHF.

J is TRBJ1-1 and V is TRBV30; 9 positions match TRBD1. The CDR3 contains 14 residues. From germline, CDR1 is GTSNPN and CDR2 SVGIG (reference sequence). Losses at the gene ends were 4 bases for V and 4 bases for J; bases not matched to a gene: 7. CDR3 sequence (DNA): TGTGCCTGGACTTATAGGGACAGGGCCACTGAAGCTTTCTTT. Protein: CAWTYRDRATEAFF.

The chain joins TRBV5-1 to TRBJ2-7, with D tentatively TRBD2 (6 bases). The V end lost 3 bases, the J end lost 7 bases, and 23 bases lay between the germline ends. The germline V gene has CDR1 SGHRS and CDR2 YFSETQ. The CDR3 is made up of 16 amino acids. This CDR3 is CASSSGPGDGSGEQYF. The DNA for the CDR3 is TGCGCCAGCAGCTCGGGTCCGGGGGACGGTTCGGGGGAGCAGTACTTC. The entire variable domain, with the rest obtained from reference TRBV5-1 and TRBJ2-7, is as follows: KAGVTQTPRYLIKTRGQQVTLSCSPISGHRSVSWYQQTPGQGLQFLFEYFSETQRNKGNFPGRFSGRQFSNSRSEMNVSTLELGDSALYLCASSSGPGDGSGEQYFGPGTRLTVT.

The CDR3 sequence is CSADRGDGNTIYF. CDR3 nucleotides: TGCAGCGCCGACAGGGGTGATGGAAACACCATATATTTT. J is TRBJ1-3 and V is TRBV29-1, with 8 bases that match TRBD1. CDR1 and CDR2 from the germline V gene are SQVTM and ANQGSEA. V lost 7 bases, J lost 3 bases, and 5 bases stayed unmatched. The CDR3 length is 13 residues.